These 23 T cell receptor beta chains share one sample of origin, sequenced in a study of shared clonotypes between healthy human individuals. The repertoire was sequenced with immunoSEQ multiplex PCR; TCRdb's copy has only in-frame clones and lacks some. The sample holds millions of clones, more than 80% seen once. The source material was naive CD4+ T cells from PBMCs. Subset specified: CD45RA+ positively selected. These TCRs come from a man in his late teens or twenties in good health. Some clones in this sample may be carry-over from other donors' samples.

This rearrangement joins TRBV7-9 to TRBJ2-1; 8 bases are shared with TRBD2. CDR1 and CDR2 (germline): SEHNR, FQNEAQ (reference sequence). This CDR3 is 15 amino acids long. The ends lost 2 bases at V and 4 bases at J; junction bases unmatched: 4. The CDR3 DNA reads TGTGCCAGCAGCTTACAAGCGGGAGCGTACAATGAGCAGTTCTTC. Its translation is CASSLQAGAYNEQFF.

The V gene is TRBV2, the J gene TRBJ2-3, with D unclear. V was trimmed by 3 bases and J by 4 bases, leaving 8 bases between them. Germline loops: CDR1 SNHLY, CDR2 FYNNEI. The CDR3 has 13 amino acids. For the CDR3, the DNA is TGTGCCAGCAGTGAGTGGAGCGCAGATACGCAGTATTTT. Encoded protein: CASSEWSADTQYF.

This rearrangement joins TRBV10-3 to TRBJ2-1; unclear D gene. The germline V gene has CDR1 ENHRY and CDR2 SYGVKD. V was pared by 0 bases and J by 0 bases, with 9 bases between. The CDR3 sequence is 16 residues long. The CDR3 spells CAISESGGRSYNEQFF. For the CDR3, the DNA is TGTGCCATCAGTGAGTCGGGCGGACGCTCCTACAATGAGCAGTTCTTC.

The chain joins TRBV7-3 to TRBJ2-3, with a possible D match to TRBD1 (6 bases). This CDR3 has 13 residues. Germline-derived CDR1 and CDR2 are SGHTA and FQGTGA. Trimming cost V 5 bases and J 4 bases, with 10 bases left between them. The CDR3 nucleotides read TGTGCCAGCAGCAACCAGGGGTCAGATACGCAGTATTTT. This codes for CASSNQGSDTQYF.

The gene calls are TRBV25-1 and TRBJ2-1; 12 bases align to TRBD2. The CDR3 covers 15 residues. Trimming cost V 4 bases and J 7 bases; bases outside gene matches: 5. Germline V gene lookup returns CDR1 MGHDK and CDR2 SYGVNS. In DNA, the CDR3 is TGTGCCAGCAGTGCGACTAGCGGGAGTGGAAATGAGCAGTTCTTC. Translation: CASSATSGSGNEQFF. The entire variable domain, with the rest obtained from reference TRBV25-1 and TRBJ2-1, is as follows: EADIYQTPRYLVIGTGKKITLECSQTMGHDKMYWYQQDPGMELHLIHYSYGVNSTEKGDLSSESTVSRIRTEHFPLTLESARPSHTSQYLCASSATSGSGNEQFFGPGTRLTVL.

The chain employs TRBV11-2 and TRBJ1-1; no clear D gene. Germline V gives CDR1 SGHAT, CDR2 FQNNGV. Trimming shortened V by 4 bases and J by 7 bases, and 7 bases separated the two germline ends. The length of the CDR3 is 11 residues. The CDR3 nucleotides are TGTGCCAGCAGCTCTGAAGATGAAGCTTTCTTT. This gives the protein CASSSEDEAFF.

This clone was recorded once. The rearrangement uses TRBV30 and TRBJ2-7; D unclear. Per the germline V gene, CDR1 is GTSNPN and CDR2 is SVGIG (reference sequence). The CDR3 contains 13 residues. Trimming pared 7 bases from V and 1 base from J, leaving 14 bases between. CDR3 sequence reads: CASQLHLSYEQYF. The CDR3 DNA sequence: TGTGCCTCCCAGTTACATCTTTCCTACGAGCAGTACTTC.

The V and J genes are TRBV19 and TRBJ1-5; D not resolved. V lost 6 bases, J lost 6 bases, and 15 bases lay in between. The germline V gene has CDR1 LNHDA and CDR2 SQIVND (reference sequence). The CDR3 extends over 14 amino acids. The CDR3 DNA reads TGTGCCAGTAGGAATCCGACACCTAGTCAGCCCCAGCATTTT. Its protein product is CASRNPTPSQPQHF.

The genes are TRBV2 and TRBJ2-1; D gene uncertain. CDR3 length: 14 residues. With 6 bases removed from V and 9 bases from J, the gap between germline ends came to 18 bases. CDR1 and CDR2 from the germline V gene are SNHLY and FYNNEI. CDR3 bases: TGTGCCAGCAGGGTGCCTCAATCGGTCGGTGAGCAGTTCTTC. This encodes CASRVPQSVGEQFF.

This clone was recorded only once. This sequence joins TRBV6-6 and TRBJ2-1; TRBD2 matches at 8 bases. The germline CDR1 and CDR2 sequences are MNHNY and SVGAGI (reference sequence). CDR3 size: 16 residues. Trimming cost V 7 bases and J 8 bases; bases outside gene matches: 16. The CDR3 here is CASTEAGSGLADEQFF. The CDR3 bases are TGTGCCAGCACCGAAGCGGGCTCCGGACTAGCTGATGAGCAGTTCTTC.

A remark on this clone: Other DNA sequences within the sample encode an identical CDR3. The chain recombines TRBV9 with TRBJ2-7; weak D call: TRBD2 (5 bases). The CDR3 sequence is 14 residues long. Trimming shortened V by 4 bases and J by 0 bases, and 11 bases separated the two germline ends. Germline CDR1 is SGDLS and CDR2 is YYNGEE. CDR3 amino acids: CASSQSGSSYEQYF. The CDR3 DNA reads as TGTGCCAGCAGCCAAAGCGGAAGCTCCTACGAGCAGTACTTC.

This clone was recorded only once. The rearrangement links TRBV5-4 to TRBJ2-1; D is ambiguous. Germline V CDR1 and CDR2: SGHNT, YYREEE (reference sequence). The length of the CDR3 is 16 residues. The V gene lost 5 bases and the J gene lost 0 bases, with 15 bases spanning the gap. The CDR3 bases are TGTGCCAGCAGTCCACGCACTGCCAGCTCCTACAATGAGCAGTTCTTC. Its translation is CASSPRTASSYNEQFF.

V gene TRBV29-1 combines with J gene TRBJ2-3; 9 nucleotides agree with TRBD1. Germline assignment: CDR1 SQVTM and CDR2 ANQGSEA. This CDR3 region has 13 residues. Trimming cost V 6 bases and J 3 bases; bases outside gene matches: 4. The CDR3 loop reads CSVGQGKTDTQYF. The CDR3 DNA follows: TGCAGCGTGGGACAGGGAAAAACAGATACGCAGTATTTT.

The chain recombines TRBV10-3 with TRBJ2-7; 8 bases agree with TRBD1. This CDR3 contains 14 residues. CDR1 ENHRY and CDR2 SYGVKD come from the germline V gene. V gave up 6 bases and J gave up 5 bases; unmatched junction bases: 9. CDR3 sequence: CAISLTGGEDEQYF. In DNA, the CDR3 is TGTGCCATCAGCCTTACAGGGGGTGAAGACGAGCAGTACTTC.

The gene calls are TRBV7-8 and TRBJ1-3; perhaps TRBD1 as D (5 bases). CDR1 is SGHVS, CDR2 FQNEAQ, per germline. The germline V and J ends were trimmed by 5 bases and 2 bases, with 13 bases remaining between them. This CDR3 is 15 amino acids long. In DNA form, the CDR3 reads TGTGCCAGCAGCCGGGATGGGGGGACTGGAAACACCATATATTTT. It encodes CASSRDGGTGNTIYF.

The J gene is TRBJ2-5, the V gene TRBV5-1, with 7 bases fitting TRBD2. Looked up from germline, CDR1 is SGHRS and CDR2 is YFSETQ. The CDR3 is made up of 13 amino acids. V trimming: 4 bases; J trimming: 2 bases; junction bases outside the gene matches: 2. The CDR3 DNA follows: TGCGCCAGCAGCGGAGCGGGACAAGAGACCCAGTACTTC. Amino acid sequence: CASSGAGQETQYF.

The gene calls are TRBV30 and TRBJ2-3; D not resolved. The CDR3 sequence is 13 residues long. V dropped 0 bases and J dropped 2 bases, with 6 bases sitting between them. Germline CDR1 reads GTSNPN; CDR2 reads SVGIG (reference sequence). The CDR3 nucleotides read TGTGCCTGGAGTGTTAGGGCCACAGATACGCAGTATTTT. It yields the protein CAWSVRATDTQYF.

This chain uses TRBV15 with TRBJ2-5; tentative D call: TRBD1 (6 bases). The CDR3 runs to 13 residues. CDR1 and CDR2 from the germline V gene are LNHNV and YYDKDF (reference sequence). V dropped 9 bases and J dropped 1 base, with 12 bases sitting between them. The CDR3 loop is CATTLGAQETQYF. CDR3 bases: TGTGCCACAACCCTGGGGGCCCAAGAGACCCAGTACTTC. Based on the CDR3 plus reference TRBV15 and TRBJ2-5, the full variable domain is DAMVIQNPRYQVTQFGKPVTLSCSQTLNHNVMYWYQQKSSQAPKLLFHYYDKDFNNEADTPDNFQSRRPNTSFCFLDIRSPGLGDTAMYLCATTLGAQETQYFGPGTRLLVL.

About this clone: Additional DNA sequences in this sample encode the identical CDR3. V and J are TRBV28 and TRBJ1-2, with TRBD1 as a possible D gene (6 bases). V was shortened by 6 bases and J by 4 bases, with 12 bases between the two germline ends. The CDR3 consists of 13 residues. CDR1 and CDR2 (germline): MDHEN, SYDVKM. The CDR3 protein is CASSLQGLYGYTF. CDR3 in DNA: TGTGCCAGCAGCTTACAGGGCCTCTATGGCTACACCTTC.

The chain employs TRBV28 and TRBJ1-5; D ambiguous. Trimming stripped 7 bases from V and 2 bases from J, with 9 bases between. This CDR3 region has 13 residues. CDR1 is MDHEN and CDR2 is SYDVKM in the germline V gene. In DNA, the CDR3 is TGTGCCAGCATGTTCGGCGGCAATCAGCCCCAGCATTTT. Translated, it gives CASMFGGNQPQHF.

This chain links TRBV11-2 with TRBJ2-1, with 8 nucleotides matching TRBD2. The CDR3 is 14 residues long. The germline V gene has CDR1 SGHAT and CDR2 FQNNGV. The junction had 7 bases not matched to a gene; V was cut back by 8 bases and J by 4 bases. CDR3 residues: CASGILAEYNEQFF. DNA of the CDR3: TGTGCCAGCGGTATACTAGCGGAGTACAATGAGCAGTTCTTC.

This clone has just one count. The J gene is TRBJ1-1, the V gene TRBV7-8, with D possibly being TRBD1 (5 bases). The germline gives CDR1 SGHVS, CDR2 FQNEAQ. Trimming cost V 2 bases and J 7 bases, with 17 bases left between them. The CDR3 is 15 amino acids. The CDR3 spells CASSLQGGFIIEAFF. CDR3 in DNA: TGTGCCAGCAGCTTACAGGGAGGGTTTATCATTGAAGCTTTCTTT.

Concerning this clone: One base away lies a much larger clone, so this may be a sequencing read error. The same CDR3 also results from other DNA sequences found in this sample. The chain joins TRBV5-4 to TRBJ1-2; 9 nucleotides line up with TRBD1. Germline values: CDR1 SGHNT, CDR2 YYREEE (reference sequence). The CDR3 runs to 14 residues. Trimming cost V 4 bases and J 2 bases; bases outside gene matches: 3. CDR3 DNA sequence: TGTGCCAGCAGCCTAGGACAGGGGAACTATGGCTACACCTTC. It specifies CASSLGQGNYGYTF.